The entry that follows covers one TCR beta chain sequence. This sample stems from a study of blood T cell repertoires in COVID-19. Per the study methods: How many nucleated cells were present was estimated from reference gene primer amplification. Produced via immunoSEQ multiplex PCR; TCRdb's table is partial and in-frame only. V and J calls and clone size are copied from that table; D and trimming were computed from the DNA. The sample contains 120,000 or so clones, over 75% of which appear only once. Per germline, CDR1 SEHNR and CDR2 FQNEAQ (reference sequence). This CDR3 has 13 amino acids. V gave up 1 base and J gave up 4 bases, with 7 bases separating them.

This sequence originates from a woman aged 55 to 70 with acute or convalescent COVID-19. The J gene is TRBJ2-5, the V gene TRBV7-9, with D possibly matching TRBD2 (5 bases). Input material: peripheral blood. The CDR3 loop reads CASSLERTETQYF. Here the CDR3 DNA reads TGTGCCAGCAGCTTAGAGCGGACAGAGACCCAGTACTTC.